This TCR beta chain was sequenced for a study of shared clonotypes between healthy human individuals. Turning to the study itself: Plates per donor: three CD4 naive, three CD4 memory, two CD8 naive, one CD8 memory.

All the donors were Caucasian adults who lived in Nashville, Tennessee. Findings and limits, study-wide: Non-shared clonotypes displayed generation probabilities falling below those of clonotypes present in all four donors.

In regard to this clone: Its antigen is unidentified.

Looked up from germline, CDR1 is SGHVS and CDR2 is FNYEAQ. This CDR3 region has 17 residues. Trimming cost V 0 bases and J 2 bases; bases outside gene matches: 4. TCRdb's table, derived via immunoSEQ multiplex PCR, lists solely in-frame clones and lacks some. Seen here are fewer than 3 million clones, around 92% observed once, and the top ten hold 0.37%. Material: naive CD4+ T cells from PBMCs. Regarding subset: CD45RA+ positively selected. This TCR was sampled from a man aged 18 to 29 in good health. Some clones in this sample may be carry-over from other donors' samples. J is TRBJ2-6 and V is TRBV7-6; 7 bases align to TRBD1. The CDR3 DNA follows: TGTGCCAGCAGCTTAGCTACAGGGACAGCTGGGGCCAACGTCCTGACTTTC. It yields the protein CASSLATGTAGANVLTF.